The 6 T cell receptor beta chains presented below share a single source sample, sequenced in a study of human T cells and chemical hapten exposure. Time point defined: patch test 1, 2 weeks after DPC sensitization. Treatment noted: therapeutic diphenylcyclopropenone sensitization with weekly scalp DPC. Someone pulled total RNA out of unfractionated whole blood. TCRdb reanalysed the RACE reads using MiXCR and keeps one entry per CDR3 protein. The sample consists of 42,000 or so distinct CDR3 sequences, under 4.5% of them appearing once. Sequencing used whole blood, obtained in connection with sensitization to the hapten diphenylcyclopropenone (DPC). These receptors originate from a man aged 50 to 59 with alopecia areata. Some clones in this sample may be carry-over from other donors' samples.

This clonotype was seen many times. The chain combines TRBV12-3 or TRBV12-4 with TRBJ1-3, with D maybe TRBD1 (6 bases). The V and J ends lost 5 bases and 0 bases respectively, with 8 bases between them. The CDR3 loop spans 14 amino acids. The CDR3 nucleotides read TGTGCCAGCAGTCGGACAGCCTCTGGAAACACCATATATTTT. Protein sequence: CASSRTASGNTIYF.

There are many counts of this clonotype. The chain recombines TRBV11-2 with TRBJ2-1, with D perhaps being TRBD1 or TRBD2 (5 bases each). Trimming removed 4 bases at V and 6 bases at J, with 22 bases between. Germline V CDR1 and CDR2: SGHAT, FQNNGV. The CDR3 is 17 amino acids. CDR3 region: CASSSGRRARELNEQFF. Here the CDR3 DNA reads TGTGCCAGCAGCTCAGGGCGTAGAGCCCGGGAACTCAATGAGCAGTTCTTC.

This clonotype was recorded at least ten times. The rearrangement links TRBV28 to TRBJ1-1; 9 nucleotides line up with TRBD1. After removal of 3 bases from V and 6 bases from J, the junction contained 8 bases not matched to a gene. The CDR3 consists of 15 residues. Germline lookup yields CDR1 MDHEN and CDR2 SYDVKM. The CDR3 coding sequence is TGTGCCAGCAGTTTTAACAGGGGGCACGTAGCTGAAGCTTTCTTT. This translates into CASSFNRGHVAEAFF.

This clonotype has a count of ten or more. This chain connects TRBV28 to TRBJ1-2, with a possible D match to TRBD1 (6 bases). The V and J ends lost 9 bases and 7 bases respectively, with 9 bases between them. Germline V gene data show CDR1 as MDHEN and CDR2 as SYDVKM. This CDR3 contains 10 residues. CDR3 coding DNA: TGTGCCAGTGGGGGCGCTGGCTACACCTTC. This gives the protein CASGGAGYTF.

This clonotype was seen ten or more times. The V and J genes are TRBV7-2 and TRBJ2-6, with 7 positions matching TRBD1. This CDR3 region has 17 residues. The V gene end was trimmed by 0 bases and the J gene end by 0 bases; junction bases not matched to a gene: 2. CDR1 is SGHTA, CDR2 FQGNSA, per germline. CDR3: CASSLAGGLSGANVLTF. The CDR3 DNA is TGTGCCAGCAGCTTAGCAGGGGGCCTCTCTGGGGCCAACGTCCTGACTTTC.

This clonotype was seen only a few times. V and J are TRBV30 and TRBJ1-1, with TRBD1 matching over 12 bases. The V gene's germline CDR1 is GTSNPN and CDR2 SVGIG (reference sequence). The CDR3 sequence is 16 residues long. The V and J ends lost 3 bases and 4 bases, in that order; junction bases with no gene match: 9. The CDR3 sequence: CAWRQRDRGQSTEAFF. CDR3 nucleotide sequence: TGTGCCTGGAGACAAAGGGACAGGGGGCAGTCCACTGAAGCTTTCTTT.